Listed here are 22 T cell receptor beta chains from one sample, sequenced in a study of low-dose radiotherapy and immunotherapy resistance in tumors. Indicated time point: before trial treatment. With TRAV- and TRBV-specific primers, first-strand cDNA was made, covering the alpha and beta chains. Amplification of TCRs used a constant-region primer and V-primer adapter for roughly 20 PCR cycles. TCRdb reprocessed the reads via MiXCR and lists one record per CDR3 protein. The sample lists about 82,000 distinct CDR3 sequences, 18% occurring once. The sample was PBMCs, taken before treatment. The receptors stem from a male donor with prostate cancer.

This clonotype came up many times. The chain recombines TRBV3-1 with TRBJ2-5; TRBD2 matches 9 bases. This CDR3 spans 16 amino acids. Trimming removed 0 bases from V and 2 bases from J; junction bases left unmatched: 4. CDR1 LGHDT and CDR2 YNNKEL come from the germline V gene (reference sequence). This CDR3 is CASSQDWREGQETQYF. For the CDR3, the DNA is TGTGCCAGCAGCCAAGATTGGCGGGAGGGGCAAGAGACCCAGTACTTC.

This clonotype was observed a handful of times. V and J are TRBV5-1 and TRBJ2-2, with D uncertain. Looked up from germline, CDR1 is SGHRS and CDR2 is YFSETQ. The CDR3 has 18 amino acids. Trimming took off 0 bases at V and 2 bases at J, with 17 bases between the two ends. CDR3 sequence (DNA): TGCGCCAGCAGCTTGGCGGCCGTGGGTCTCAGAAACACCGGGGAGCTGTTTTTT. The encoded protein is CASSLAAVGLRNTGELFF.

This clonotype was counted ten times or more. V usage is TRBV5-1 and J usage is TRBJ2-3, with 8 bases lining up with TRBD2. Per the germline V gene, CDR1 is SGHRS and CDR2 is YFSETQ. The CDR3 extends over 14 amino acids. V shed 6 bases, J shed 4 bases, and the junction held 7 bases outside the gene matches. CDR3 residues: CASTREGFADTQYF. CDR3 DNA sequence: TGCGCCAGCACCCGGGAGGGGTTTGCAGATACGCAGTATTTT.

As to this clonotype: A far larger clone is only one base removed, so a read error is likely. The chain combines TRBV28 with TRBJ2-7, with a weak D call TRBD1 (6 bases). There are 12 residues in the CDR3. Per germline, CDR1 MDHEN and CDR2 SYDVKM. Trimming took 2 bases from V and 7 from J, leaving 9 bases between them. CDR3 residues: CASSLRDNEQYF. CDR3 coding DNA: TGTGCCAGCAGTTTACGGGACAATGAGCAGTACTTC.

The sample holds many counts of this clonotype. The CDR3 loop is CSVPRPTDWGYTF. DNA for the CDR3: TGCAGCGTCCCTCGACCCACGGATTGGGGCTACACCTTC. The J gene is TRBJ1-2, the V gene TRBV29-1, with D uncertain. Germline loops: CDR1 SQVTM, CDR2 ANQGSEA. This CDR3 has 13 amino acids. The ends were cut back, 6 bases at V and 8 bases at J, with 19 bases in the middle.

There are many counts of this clonotype. The rearrangement uses TRBV28 and TRBJ2-2; D remains unclear. The CDR3 loop spans 13 amino acids. The germline gives CDR1 MDHEN, CDR2 SYDVKM. The V end lost 6 bases, the J end lost 2 bases, and 7 bases lay between the germline ends. CDR3 sequence reads: CASRTRNTGELFF. The CDR3 DNA is TGTGCCAGCAGGACGAGAAACACCGGGGAGCTGTTTTTT.

This clonotype was recorded many times. J is TRBJ2-1 and V is TRBV15; 15 positions agree with TRBD2. The J segment lost 8 bases and the V segment lost 1 base, leaving 3 bases of the junction unmatched. The CDR3 is made up of 16 amino acids. The germline V gene has CDR1 LNHNV and CDR2 YYDKDF (reference sequence). Here the CDR3 DNA reads TGTGCCACCAGCAGAGGGGGACTAGCGGGGGGTTATGAGCAGTTCTTC. As protein: CATSRGGLAGGYEQFF.

This clonotype was observed many times. The chain links TRBV5-6 to TRBJ1-2; D perhaps matches TRBD1 (5 bases). Germline V gene data show CDR1 as SGHDT and CDR2 as YYEEEE. The CDR3 runs to 14 residues. V was clipped by 6 bases and J by 5 bases, with 17 bases between them. CDR3 loop: CASILRGIGYGYTF. The CDR3 nucleotides read TGTGCCAGCATTCTGCGGGGGATAGGTTATGGCTACACCTTC.

J is TRBJ2-7 and V is TRBV6-2 or TRBV6-3; 9 bases map to TRBD2. The V gene's germline CDR1 is MNHEY and CDR2 SVGEGT. This CDR3 has 14 residues. After removal of 7 bases from V and 2 bases from J, the junction contained 6 bases not matched to a gene. CDR3 sequence (DNA): TGTGCCAGCATTTTTAGCGGGAGCCCCTACGAGCAGTACTTC. It yields the protein CASIFSGSPYEQYF.

In this sample, this clonotype turned up a few times. The V and J genes are TRBV5-1 and TRBJ2-7; no firm D call. The germline V and J ends were trimmed by 3 bases and 2 bases, with 9 bases remaining between them. Germline V gene lookup returns CDR1 SGHRS and CDR2 YFSETQ. This CDR3 region has 13 residues. The CDR3 region has the DNA TGCGCCAGCAGCTCCGGACGGACCTACGAGCAGTACTTC. Amino acid sequence: CASSSGRTYEQYF.

This clonotype was recorded many times. V gene TRBV20-1 combines with J gene TRBJ2-3, with a weak D call TRBD1 (6 bases). V dropped 4 bases and J dropped 6 bases, with 17 bases sitting between them. CDR3 length: 14 amino acids. Germline V gives CDR1 DFQATT, CDR2 SNEGSKA (reference sequence). CDR3 region: CSAKTQGPMDTQYF. Here the CDR3 DNA reads TGCAGTGCTAAGACACAGGGCCCAATGGATACGCAGTATTTT.

V gene TRBV4-3 combines with J gene TRBJ2-7, with D perhaps matching TRBD1 (5 bases). Germline CDR1 reads LGHNA; CDR2 reads YSLEER. The CDR3 has 15 residues. V lost 0 bases and J lost 2, with 11 bases in between. Here the CDR3 reads CASSQDRDSPYEQYF. Here the CDR3 DNA reads TGCGCCAGCAGCCAAGACCGAGACAGTCCCTACGAGCAGTACTTC.

This clonotype has a count of ten or more. The chain links TRBV15 to TRBJ2-2; D uncertain. Germline lookup yields CDR1 LNHNV and CDR2 YYDKDF (reference sequence). This CDR3 spans 12 amino acids. V was trimmed by 3 bases and J by 6 bases, leaving 5 bases between them. CDR3 coding DNA: TGTGCCACCAGCAGTCATTCCGGGGAGCTGTTTTTT. The encoded protein is CATSSHSGELFF.

On this clonotype itself: A far larger clone differs by one base, so this is likely a read error. The V and J genes are TRBV7-2 and TRBJ2-1, with 9 bases fitting TRBD2. CDR3 length: 15 amino acids. V lost 1 base, J lost 8 bases, and 6 bases stayed unmatched. Germline V CDR1 and CDR2: SGHTA, FQGNSA. The CDR3 sequence: CASSLGGGRVDEQFF. In DNA, the CDR3 is TGTGCCAGCAGCTTAGGTGGCGGGAGGGTCGATGAGCAGTTCTTC.

The V and J genes are TRBV6-2 or TRBV6-3 and TRBJ1-4, with 12 bases lining up with TRBD1. V lost 6 bases and J lost 8; bases outside the gene matches: 25. CDR3 length equals 21 residues. Per germline, CDR1 MNHEY and CDR2 SVGEGT. DNA of the CDR3: TGTGCCAGCAGCCGCCGGGACAGGGGGCCCCGAGCTCGGCGAAACCGGGAAAAACTGTTTTTT. Amino acids: CASSRRDRGPRARRNREKLFF.

The chain's CDR3 is CASSLLGAQDTQYF. CDR3 DNA: TGTGCCAGCAGCCTGTTGGGGGCCCAGGATACGCAGTATTTT. The J gene is TRBJ2-3, the V gene TRBV5-3, with D tentatively TRBD1 (6 bases). TRBV5-3 is treated as an ORF (open reading frame) with a function not yet certain. The CDR3 has 14 amino acids. V was pared by 8 bases and J by 6 bases, with 19 bases between.

At least ten counts were recorded for this clonotype. CDR3 loop: CASYFVVGVVSGELFF. For the CDR3, the DNA is TGTGCCAGCTACTTCGTGGTGGGAGTTGTATCCGGGGAGCTGTTTTTT. The rearrangement links TRBV12-3 or TRBV12-4 to TRBJ2-2, with D possibly being TRBD2 (5 bases). The CDR3 is 16 amino acids. Trimming cost V 8 bases and J 6 bases, with 22 bases left between them.

This clonotype occurred many times. The genes are TRBV7-2 and TRBJ2-7; TRBD1 might be the D (6 bases). The CDR3 spans 13 residues. The ends were cut back, 3 bases at V and 6 bases at J, with 12 bases in the middle. The germline V gene has CDR1 SGHTA and CDR2 FQGNSA. In DNA form, the CDR3 reads TGTGCCAGCAGCTTTGGTCAGGGGTTCGAGCAGTACTTC. Its protein is CASSFGQGFEQYF.

This clonotype has a count of ten or more. CDR3 in amino acids: CASSLPGVSGNTIYF. DNA of the CDR3: TGTGCCAGCAGCTTACCAGGGGTCTCTGGAAACACCATATATTTT. The chain carries TRBV5-5 and TRBJ1-3, with D tentatively TRBD1 (6 bases). The germline V gene has CDR1 SGHKS and CDR2 YYEKEE (reference sequence). The V gene lost 2 bases and the J gene lost 0 bases, with 9 bases spanning the gap. The CDR3 is 15 amino acids.

CDR3 sequence: CASSVGTSGFTDTQYF. The CDR3 DNA is TGTGCCAGCAGTGTGGGGACTAGCGGCTTCACAGATACGCAGTATTTT. The gene calls are TRBV6-1 and TRBJ2-3, with TRBD2 matching over 11 bases. J was trimmed by 2 bases and V by 4 bases; bases with no gene match: 5. This CDR3 is 16 amino acids long. Germline V CDR1 and CDR2: MNHNS, SASEGT.

This clonotype has ten or more counts. The chain joins TRBV10-3 to TRBJ1-2; possibly TRBD1 for D (6 bases). Germline V gene lookup returns CDR1 ENHRY and CDR2 SYGVKD. Trimming cost V 11 bases and J 2 bases, with 21 bases left between them. The CDR3 runs 15 residues. CDR3 amino acids: CAVGGGAMENYGYTF. The DNA for the CDR3 is TGTGCCGTGGGGGGGGGGGCGATGGAAAACTATGGCTACACCTTC.

The rearrangement links TRBV25-1 to TRBJ1-6; TRBD1 might be the D (6 bases). Germline V gene sequence: CDR1 MGHDK, CDR2 SYGVNS. The V and J ends lost 6 bases and 9 bases respectively, with 12 bases between them. There are 13 residues in the CDR3. The CDR3 here is CASRGDILSPLHF. The CDR3 DNA reads as TGTGCCAGCAGAGGGGACATTCTTTCACCCCTCCACTTT.